The 3 T cell receptor beta chains in this list originate from one sample, sequenced in a study of T-cell memory formation after mild COVID-19. One entry per CDR3 protein results from TCRdb running MiXCR on the 5' RACE reads. This sample has approximately 30,000 distinct CDR3 sequences, with roughly 16% found just once. Sequencing used PBMCs or a T cell subset sorted from them (not recorded which). Every receptor here comes from an adult who had mild COVID-19 (a few samples of this study predate the infection). Cell type and time point are not known.

This chain joins TRBV19 and TRBJ1-5; TRBD1 matches at 8 bases. The CDR3 is 15 residues long. V lost 1 base to trimming and J lost 6 bases; unmatched junction nucleotides: 5. Per the germline V gene, CDR1 is LNHDA and CDR2 is SQIVND (reference sequence). The CDR3 region is CASSIGQTGAQPQHF. The CDR3 region has the DNA TGTGCCAGTAGTATAGGCCAGACAGGGGCTCAGCCCCAGCATTTT.

This clonotype appeared many times. The chain recombines TRBV6-1 with TRBJ1-5; tentatively, D is TRBD1 (6 bases). This CDR3 spans 18 amino acids. Germline V CDR1 and CDR2: MNHNS, SASEGT. The ends were cut back, 1 base at V and 6 bases at J, with 22 bases in the middle. CDR3: CASSEVGRGGSIGQPQHF. CDR3 nucleotides: TGTGCCAGCAGTGAAGTGGGCAGGGGTGGGTCGATTGGTCAGCCCCAGCATTTT.

This clonotype was observed at least ten times. The V call is TRBV7-8, the J call TRBJ1-3; D ambiguous. Germline CDR1 SGHVS, CDR2 FQNEAQ. The CDR3 is 16 residues long. The V end lost 5 bases, the J end lost 0 bases, and 14 bases lay between the germline ends. In DNA form, the CDR3 reads TGTGCCAGCAGCCCTATGGGAGTTTCCTCTGGAAACACCATATATTTT. Protein product: CASSPMGVSSGNTIYF.